This T cell receptor (beta chain) was identified in a study of T cell changes during pregnancy in multiple sclerosis. Some clones are missing from TCRdb's copy, which holds only in-frame ones; the method was immunoSEQ multiplex PCR. The sample carries approximately 43,000 clones, 90% recorded once. There are 16 residues in the CDR3. Germline V gene sequence: CDR1 MNHEY, CDR2 SMNVEV (reference sequence). The germline V and J ends were trimmed by 2 bases and 6 bases, with 17 bases remaining between them. The V and J genes are TRBV27 and TRBJ2-1; possibly TRBD1 for D (5 bases). This sequence originates from a female donor with multiple sclerosis, enrolled in a pregnancy study. Sample: CD8+ T cells from peripheral blood mononuclear cells, taken in the first trimester of pregnancy. CDR3: CASSLGVGVGANEQFF. In DNA form, the CDR3 reads TGTGCCAGCAGTTTAGGGGTCGGCGTAGGGGCCAATGAGCAGTTCTTC.